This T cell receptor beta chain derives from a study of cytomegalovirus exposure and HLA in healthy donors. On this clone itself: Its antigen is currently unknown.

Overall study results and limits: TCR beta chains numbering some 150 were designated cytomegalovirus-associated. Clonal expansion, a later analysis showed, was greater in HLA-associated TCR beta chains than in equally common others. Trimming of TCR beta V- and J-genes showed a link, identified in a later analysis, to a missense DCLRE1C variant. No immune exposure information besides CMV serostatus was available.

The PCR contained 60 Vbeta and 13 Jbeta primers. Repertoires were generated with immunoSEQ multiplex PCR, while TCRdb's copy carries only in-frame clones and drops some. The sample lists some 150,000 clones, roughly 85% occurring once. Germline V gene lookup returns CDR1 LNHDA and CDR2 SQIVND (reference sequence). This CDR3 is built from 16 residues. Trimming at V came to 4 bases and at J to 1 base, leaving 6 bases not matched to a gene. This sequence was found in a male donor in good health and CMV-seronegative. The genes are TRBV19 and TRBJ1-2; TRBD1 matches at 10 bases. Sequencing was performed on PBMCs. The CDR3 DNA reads TGTGCCAGTAGTAATCAAGGGGACAGGGGTAACTATGGCTACACCTTC. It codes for CASSNQGDRGNYGYTF.